This TCR beta chain was identified in a study of cytotoxic CD8 clonotypes in ibrutinib-treated CLL. On the study more broadly: After a median of about six years, about 14 patients stayed remitted and 12 progressed; responses had been partial in approximately 24 and complete in 2.

Sequenced by immunoSEQ multiplex PCR; TCRdb stores in-frame clones only, minus some. Of hundreds of thousands of clones in the sample, 67% were seen once. The CDR3 is made up of 17 amino acids. Germline values: CDR1 MNHEY, CDR2 SMNVEV (reference sequence). Trimming at V came to 6 bases and at J to 7 bases, leaving 20 bases not matched to a gene. This clone was seen more than once but under ten times. This chain uses TRBV27 with TRBJ2-7; TRBD1 matches at 8 bases. The source is a human donor with chronic lymphocytic leukemia. Sequences were derived from PBMCs, sampled after 36 months of ibrutinib treatment. The CDR3, as DNA: TGTGCCAGCAGCCAATCGGTAAGAGGCAGGGGGCTGGGGGAGCAGTACTTC. It specifies CASSQSVRGRGLGEQYF.